The present T cell receptor (beta chain) was sequenced within a study of blood T cells in healthy people across ages. A second PCR of 7 to 11 cycles used a sample-barcoded 5' primer and a J-beta primer mix. TCRdb re-called the 5' RACE reads with MiXCR, one entry per CDR3 protein. The sample yields 800,000 or so distinct CDR3 sequences, around 25% seen once. Each of the donors had 8 to 10 milliliters of peripheral blood drawn into EDTA-treated Vacutainer tubes. J lost 8 bases, V lost 5 bases, and 12 bases had no gene match. Germline values: CDR1 MNHNS, CDR2 SASEGT. CDR3 length: 16 amino acids. The data were also submitted as part of a second study, on T cells of mothers and their children.

This chain joins TRBV6-1 and TRBJ2-4, with 10 bases that match TRBD1. The receptor was derived from a boy between 5 and 17 years old in good health. The sample comprised blood. DNA for the CDR3: TGTGCCAGCAGTTCCGCTGGAGACAGGGGGCTTGACATTCAGTACTTC. Its translation is CASSSAGDRGLDIQYF.